This entry lists 10 T cell receptor beta chains sequenced from one sample in a study of Ad26.COV2.S vaccination and SARS-CoV-2 variants. Sequencing used immunoSEQ multiplex PCR; TCRdb keeps in-frame clones, though not all of them. The top ten clones hold about 1.7% of a sample with some 460,000 clones, nearly 90% of them seen once. Treatment in this sample: 19 received Ad26.COV2.S at low or high dose, single or two shots; roughly five received placebo; per-sample allocation not given. Collection of samples fell on day 63 after the first vaccine or placebo injection. Sample: peripheral blood, taken in a trial of Ad26.COV2.S vaccine versus placebo. The receptors here all came from a person between 18 and 59 years old who received the Ad26.COV2.S COVID-19 vaccine or a placebo.

This clone has a single count. The gene calls are TRBV27 and TRBJ1-2; D perhaps matches TRBD1 (5 bases). Germline values: CDR1 MNHEY, CDR2 SMNVEV (reference sequence). Trimming pared 6 bases from V and 3 bases from J, leaving 17 bases between. This CDR3 contains 15 residues. This CDR3 is CASRPSGYGYYGYTF. The CDR3 DNA sequence: TGTGCCAGCAGGCCTTCAGGGTACGGATACTATGGCTACACCTTC.

V and J are TRBV18 and TRBJ1-1; TRBD1 agrees at 7 bases. Germline trimming cut 6 bases from V and 6 bases from J; bases unmatched to any gene: 7. The CDR3 is 13 residues long. Germline V gene data show CDR1 as KGHSH and CDR2 as LQKENI. CDR3 DNA: TGTGCCAGCTCGACAGGGTTGGGCGCTGAAGCTTTCTTT. This sequence encodes CASSTGLGAEAFF. The full variable domain, completed using reference TRBV18 and TRBJ1-1, is NAGVMQNPRHLVRRRGQEARLRCSPMKGHSHVYWYRQLPEEGLKFMVYLQKENIIDESGMPKERFSAEFPKEGPSILRIQQVVRGDSAAYFCASSTGLGAEAFFGQGTRLTVV.

J is TRBJ2-6 and V is TRBV30; D remains ambiguous. This CDR3 comprises 14 residues. Trimming pared 3 bases from V and 1 base from J, leaving 7 bases between. Germline CDR1 and CDR2: GTSNPN and SVGIG (reference sequence). The CDR3 coding sequence is TGTGCCTGGAGCAGGAATTCTGGGGCCAACGTCCTGACTTTC. Translating it yields CAWSRNSGANVLTF.

The chain links TRBV5-1 to TRBJ2-7; D possibly corresponds to TRBD1 (6 bases). V lost 3 bases and J 4 bases, leaving 17 bases between the germline ends. CDR1 SGHRS and CDR2 YFSETQ come from the germline V gene. CDR3 length: 15 amino acids. The CDR3 DNA reads as TGCGCCAGCAGCTCAGGGGTCTCGTTCTCGTACGAGCAGTACTTC. Amino acid sequence: CASSSGVSFSYEQYF.

The V gene is TRBV28, the J gene TRBJ2-7, with 7 bases identical to TRBD2. The CDR3 totals 18 residues. V trimming: 2 bases; J trimming: 0 bases; junction bases outside the gene matches: 13. Looked up from germline, CDR1 is MDHEN and CDR2 is SYDVKM. CDR3 DNA: TGTGCCAGCAGTTTAAGGCTAGCGGACAATCAAACCTCCTACGAGCAGTACTTC. It is translated as CASSLRLADNQTSYEQYF.

Only a few counts were recorded for this clone. The chain is built from TRBV12-3 or TRBV12-4 and TRBJ1-5; possibly TRBD1 for D (6 bases). The CDR3 contains 12 residues. Trimming removed 6 bases at V and 7 bases at J, with 10 bases between. The CDR3 here is CASSTQGQPQHF. The DNA for the CDR3 is TGTGCCAGCAGCACACAGGGACAGCCCCAGCATTTT.

The rearrangement links TRBV4-2 to TRBJ1-1; a possible D gene is TRBD1 (6 bases). CDR1 and CDR2 (germline): LGHNA, YNFKEQ. The CDR3 runs 16 residues. Trimming shortened V by 5 bases and J by 1 base, and 17 bases separated the two germline ends. This chain's CDR3 is CASSVQPLGANTEAFF. The CDR3 coding sequence is TGTGCCAGCAGCGTACAACCCCTGGGGGCGAACACTGAAGCTTTCTTT.

The chain couples TRBV7-9 to TRBJ2-3; D might be TRBD2 (6 bases). The length of the CDR3 is 16 residues. Trimming took 1 base from V and 2 from J, leaving 13 bases between them. Germline V gives CDR1 SEHNR, CDR2 FQNEAQ (reference sequence). The CDR3 DNA reads as TGTGCCAGCAGCTTAGGTGGTGGCGGGATCACAGATACGCAGTATTTT. Encoded protein: CASSLGGGGITDTQYF. The variable domain in full, with the rest retrieved from reference TRBV7-9 and TRBJ2-3, is DTGVSQNPRHKITKRGQNVTFRCDPISEHNRLYWYRQTLGQGPEFLTYFQNEAQLEKSRLLSDRFSAERPKGSFSTLEIQRTEQGDSAMYLCASSLGGGGITDTQYFGPGTRLTVL.

V is TRBV18 and J is TRBJ2-1, with D possibly being TRBD2 (5 bases). The CDR3 loop spans 18 amino acids. V dropped 2 bases and J dropped 1 base, with 18 bases sitting between them. Germline assignment: CDR1 KGHSH and CDR2 LQKENI. CDR3 DNA sequence: TGTGCCAGCTCACCATTTGAGGGTCAACGAGGATCCTACAATGAGCAGTTCTTC. This gives the protein CASSPFEGQRGSYNEQFF.

The J gene is TRBJ1-5, the V gene TRBV25-1; 7 bases are shared with TRBD1. The CDR3 extends over 14 amino acids. Germline lookup yields CDR1 MGHDK and CDR2 SYGVNS. J gave up 2 bases and V 6 bases, and 4 bases lay outside the gene matches. CDR3 DNA sequence: TGTGCCAGCAGCTACGGACAGGGCAATCAGCCCCAGCATTTT. This codes for CASSYGQGNQPQHF.